The 13 T cell receptor beta chains listed next were all sequenced from one sample in a study of beta chain features in type 1 diabetes (dated by TCRdb to between 2018 and 2020). The research as a whole found: In all four CD4+ subsets, TCRB CDR3 length was moderately but significantly shorter in type 1 diabetes patients.

These receptors are not linked to any known antigen. Library prep was done by the immunoSEQ multiplex PCR assay. The High Capacity cDNA Reverse Transcription Kit was used to reverse transcribe all of the isolated RNA, meaning that expressed TCRB transcripts were what got sequenced. Here the immuneACCESS table is served through TCRdb, limited to in-frame sequences with V and J called. Missing clones are a known gap in these copies; in checked studies unresolved V genes cover under half, and the rest lacks a known reason. The sample contains approximately 250,000 clones, about a tenth of them found a single time. Together, the top ten hold more than 0.015% of the sample. Sequencing was done on a sample of naive CD4+ T cells from blood. The cell subset or site label here, explained by the study, means: true naive CD4+ T cells. The source is a man aged 25-40 years with type 1 diabetes.

This clone has a handful of counts. CDR3 in DNA: TGCGCCAGCAGCCAAACCTCGACAGGGGCTACTGGAAACACCATATATTTT. Its protein is CASSQTSTGATGNTIYF. The chain is built from TRBV4-3 and TRBJ1-3; TRBD1 matches 8 bases. The CDR3 spans 17 residues. V gave up 2 bases and J gave up 2 bases; unmatched junction bases: 8. Germline CDR1 and CDR2: LGHNA and YSLEER.

The V and J genes are TRBV6-1 and TRBJ1-2, with D unclear. Germline CDR1 reads MNHNS; CDR2 reads SASEGT. The CDR3 spans 11 residues. The V end was cut by 4 bases, the J end by 7 bases, with 7 bases between. The CDR3 DNA sequence: TGTGCCAGCAGTGCTCTCCTTGGCTACACCTTC. This translates into CASSALLGYTF.

This clone was picked up a small number of times. The genes are TRBV5-4 and TRBJ2-7, with TRBD1 matching over 9 bases. The V gene's germline CDR1 is SGHNT and CDR2 YYREEE (reference sequence). This CDR3 has 14 residues. V shed 4 bases and J 0 bases; nucleotides not matched to a gene: 2. For the CDR3, the DNA is TGTGCCAGCAGCGTGGACAGGGGCTCCTACGAGCAGTACTTC. This codes for CASSVDRGSYEQYF.

V gene TRBV2 combines with J gene TRBJ1-1; 8 bases are shared with TRBD1. From germline, CDR1 is SNHLY and CDR2 FYNNEI. The CDR3 loop spans 12 amino acids. V lost 4 bases, J lost 7 bases, and 2 bases stayed unmatched. The CDR3 loop reads CASSGTGIEAFF. Written as DNA, the CDR3 is TGTGCCAGCAGTGGGACAGGGATTGAAGCTTTCTTT. The full variable domain, rest sourced from reference TRBV2 and TRBJ1-1, is EPEVTQTPSHQVTQMGQEVILRCVPISNHLYFYWYRQILGQKVEFLVSFYNNEISEKSEIFDDQFSVERPDGSNFTLKIRSTKLEDSAMYFCASSGTGIEAFFGQGTRLTVV.

This clone appeared a few times. This chain connects TRBV28 to TRBJ1-6; a possible D gene is TRBD1 (5 bases). Trimming cost V 3 bases and J 8 bases, with 14 bases left between them. The CDR3 is made up of 15 amino acids. Germline V CDR1 and CDR2: MDHEN, SYDVKM. CDR3 coding DNA: TGTGCCAGCAGTTTCCCAGGGCGCTTGGATTCACCCCTCCACTTT. Translated: CASSFPGRLDSPLHF. The complete variable domain, with remaining parts taken from reference TRBV28 and TRBJ1-6, reads DVKVTQSSRYLVKRTGEKVFLECVQDMDHENMFWYRQDPGLGLRLIYFSYDVKMKEKGDIPEGYSVSREKKERFSLILESASTNQTSMYLCASSFPGRLDSPLHFGNGTRLTVT.

This chain connects TRBV5-1 to TRBJ2-1, with D perhaps TRBD2 (7 bases). CDR3 length: 15 amino acids. Trimming pared 7 bases from V and 6 bases from J, leaving 20 bases between. Per germline, CDR1 SGHRS and CDR2 YFSETQ. The CDR3 here is CASGPRGDMSNEQFF. The CDR3 DNA sequence: TGCGCCAGCGGTCCCCGGGGGGACATGTCCAATGAGCAGTTCTTC.

This clone was detected only a few times. This chain links TRBV28 with TRBJ2-1; 13 nucleotides match TRBD2. This CDR3 has 16 amino acids. CDR1 and CDR2 (germline): MDHEN, SYDVKM. With V trimmed by 6 bases and J by 4 bases, 6 bases remained unmatched. This chain's CDR3 is CASSQTSGGTYNEQFF. As DNA, the CDR3 is TGTGCCAGCAGCCAGACTAGCGGGGGGACATACAATGAGCAGTTCTTC.

This clone was seen a few times. The chain couples TRBV29-1 to TRBJ2-5; no reliable D call. With 1 base removed from V and 2 bases from J, the gap between germline ends came to 8 bases. CDR3 size: 13 residues. Germline V gene sequence: CDR1 SQVTM, CDR2 ANQGSEA. This CDR3 reads CSVEVPYQETQYF. CDR3 DNA sequence: TGCAGCGTTGAAGTCCCGTATCAAGAGACCCAGTACTTC.

This clone was counted a few times. This sequence joins TRBV18 and TRBJ1-4; no reliable D call. This CDR3 contains 15 residues. The germline V gene has CDR1 KGHSH and CDR2 LQKENI. Deletions cut 3 bases from V and 5 bases from J, with 13 bases between. The CDR3 DNA reads TGTGCCAGCTCACCTGATGAACAGTTAAATGAAAAACTGTTTTTT. It yields the protein CASSPDEQLNEKLFF. The variable domain in full, with the rest retrieved from reference TRBV18 and TRBJ1-4, is NAGVMQNPRHLVRRRGQEARLRCSPMKGHSHVYWYRQLPEEGLKFMVYLQKENIIDESGMPKERFSAEFPKEGPSILRIQQVVRGDSAAYFCASSPDEQLNEKLFFGSGTQLSVL.

This clone was found a few times. This chain's CDR3 is CASSHNHTGELFF. The CDR3 nucleotides read TGTGCCAGCAGCCATAATCACACCGGGGAGCTGTTTTTT. This rearrangement joins TRBV4-2 to TRBJ2-2; D remains unclear. Between the trimmed V and J ends, which lost 3 bases and 3 bases, there was a span of 5 bases. Germline CDR1 is LGHNA and CDR2 is YNFKEQ. The CDR3 loop spans 13 amino acids.

This clone appeared a few times. Other DNA sequences from this sample encode an identical CDR3 as well. The chain combines TRBV9 with TRBJ1-1; TRBD1 matches 11 bases. This CDR3 contains 15 residues. The germline V gene encodes CDR1 SGDLS and CDR2 YYNGEE. The trim removed 4 bases at V and 3 bases at J, leaving 5 bases unmatched. DNA of the CDR3: TGTGCCAGCAGCCCCCGGGACAGGGGGGACACTGAAGCTTTCTTT. Protein: CASSPRDRGDTEAFF.

The rearrangement links TRBV9 to TRBJ1-1, with D possibly matching TRBD1 (5 bases). The germline V and J ends were trimmed by 0 bases and 6 bases, with 18 bases remaining between them. Germline assignment: CDR1 SGDLS and CDR2 YYNGEE. This CDR3 region has 16 residues. CDR3: CASSVEAFGGRAEAFF. CDR3 sequence (DNA): TGTGCCAGCAGCGTAGAGGCGTTCGGGGGACGAGCTGAAGCTTTCTTT.

Only a few counts were recorded for this clone. V gene TRBV4-1 combines with J gene TRBJ1-5; weak D call: TRBD1 (5 bases). Trimming pared 2 bases from V and 5 bases from J, leaving 7 bases between. This CDR3 contains 13 residues. CDR1 is MGHRA and CDR2 is YSYEKL in the germline V gene. The chain's CDR3 is CASSQQGDQPQHF. The CDR3 nucleotides read TGCGCCAGCAGCCAACAGGGCGATCAGCCCCAGCATTTT.